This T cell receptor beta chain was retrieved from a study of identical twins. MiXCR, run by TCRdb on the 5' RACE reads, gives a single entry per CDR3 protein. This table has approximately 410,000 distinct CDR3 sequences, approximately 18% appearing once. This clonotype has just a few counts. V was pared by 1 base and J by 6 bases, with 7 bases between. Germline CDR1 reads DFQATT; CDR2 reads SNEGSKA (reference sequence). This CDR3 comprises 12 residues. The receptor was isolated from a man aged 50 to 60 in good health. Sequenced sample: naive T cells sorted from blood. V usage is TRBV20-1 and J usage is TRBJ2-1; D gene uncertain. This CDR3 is CSARVPLNEQFF. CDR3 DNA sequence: TGCAGTGCTAGAGTCCCGCTCAATGAGCAGTTCTTC.